This TCR beta chain was captured in a study of blood T cell repertoires in COVID-19. Study-level background: Donors in the United States, Italy and Spain gave samples during acute or convalescent COVID-19. T cells, B-cell-depleted T cells, or PBMCs provided the cDNA or gDNA that served as material.

Germline lookup yields CDR1 ENHRY and CDR2 SYGVKD. The CDR3 sequence is 13 residues long. Deletions cut 8 bases from V and 4 bases from J, with 14 bases between. This clone has more than one count but fewer than ten. How the authors handled the data: Amplification of reference gene primers was used by the study to estimate nucleated cell counts. Repertoires were generated with immunoSEQ multiplex PCR, while TCRdb's copy carries only in-frame clones and drops some. V, J and clone size are those of that table, while D and trimming were read from the DNA. The sample yields approximately 150,000 clones, around 84% seen once.

The receptor's source is a man aged 70 or older with acute or convalescent COVID-19. The sample taken for sequencing was peripheral blood. The chain carries TRBV10-3 and TRBJ2-5; D possibly corresponds to TRBD1 (6 bases). Here the CDR3 reads CAIAETGGETQYF. In DNA form, the CDR3 reads TGTGCCATCGCCGAGACAGGCGGAGAGACCCAGTACTTC.